These 28 T cell receptor beta chains were all obtained from the same sample, sequenced in a study of T-cell reconstitution after alpha-beta-depleted transplantation in children. Library preparation (for TCRbeta) was performed with unique molecular identifiers. TCRdb processed the PCR reads anew with MiXCR; each CDR3 protein has one entry. This table holds some 490,000 distinct CDR3 sequences, approximately 12% found once. Sample: PBMCs from the stem cell graft donor, taken from the stem cell graft. These receptors were taken from a human donor who donated a stem cell graft to a child with combined immunodeficiency.

This clonotype occurred many times. The gene calls are TRBV12-3 or TRBV12-4 and TRBJ2-3; 8 nucleotides match TRBD2. This CDR3 has 16 residues. The junction had 7 bases not matched to a gene; V was cut back by 3 bases and J by 2 bases. The CDR3 region is CASSFAGTRVTDTQYF. The CDR3 nucleotides are TGTGCCAGCAGTTTCGCTGGGACTAGAGTCACAGATACGCAGTATTTT.

This chain uses TRBV27 with TRBJ2-2, with D unresolved. V lost 3 bases, J lost 7 bases, and 6 bases lay in between. CDR3 length: 12 amino acids. Germline values: CDR1 MNHEY, CDR2 SMNVEV (reference sequence). The CDR3 coding sequence is TGTGCCAGCAGTTTTAGTTTCGGGGAGCTGTTTTTT. Encoded protein: CASSFSFGELFF.

In its sample, this clonotype was seen a few times. J is TRBJ1-2 and V is TRBV5-1; D not certain. Germline CDR1 is SGHRS and CDR2 is YFSETQ. Trimming cost V 1 base and J 2 bases, with 9 bases left between them. This CDR3 is built from 14 residues. In DNA, the CDR3 is TGCGCCAGCAGCTTGTCTTCCGGGAACTATGGCTACACCTTC. Residues: CASSLSSGNYGYTF.

The chain couples TRBV5-5 to TRBJ1-2; D unresolved. The CDR3 runs 12 residues. Deletions cut 4 bases from V and 3 bases from J, with 7 bases between. Germline CDR1 SGHKS, CDR2 YYEKEE (reference sequence). The chain's CDR3 is CASSPHHYGYTF. DNA of the CDR3: TGTGCCAGCAGCCCTCATCACTATGGCTACACCTTC.

There are many counts of this clonotype. The chain carries TRBV27 and TRBJ1-6; no clear D gene. The CDR3 extends over 16 amino acids. CDR1 and CDR2 from the germline V gene are MNHEY and SMNVEV (reference sequence). V shed 5 bases and J shed 2 bases, with 13 bases lying between them. CDR3 residues: CASSLGRRTYNSPLHF. The DNA of the CDR3 is TGTGCCAGCAGTCTCGGCAGGAGGACCTATAATTCACCCCTCCACTTT.

This clonotype appeared many times. The genes are TRBV5-6 and TRBJ2-2; no definite D call. This CDR3 comprises 14 residues. V was shortened by 0 bases and J by 7 bases, with 10 bases between the two germline ends. In germline, CDR1 is SGHDT, CDR2 YYEEEE. The CDR3 DNA sequence: TGTGCCAGCAGCTTGGGTCTAGTAGGCGGGGAGCTGTTTTTT. This sequence encodes CASSLGLVGGELFF.

This chain joins TRBV28 and TRBJ1-1; D is unresolved. The CDR3 has 15 residues. Germline CDR1 and CDR2: MDHEN and SYDVKM. Trimming removed 1 base at V and 1 base at J, with 10 bases between. The CDR3 DNA sequence: TGTGCCAGCAGTTTATTCGGCAGGTCGAACACTGAAGCTTTCTTT. Encoded protein: CASSLFGRSNTEAFF.

The CDR3 DNA follows: TGTGCCACCAGTGAAGGCGATCATAGCAATCAGCCCCAGCATTTT. The encoded protein is CATSEGDHSNQPQHF. J is TRBJ1-5 and V is TRBV24-1; no clear D gene. The CDR3 totals 15 residues. Per the germline V gene, CDR1 is KGHDR and CDR2 is SFDVKD. Trimming took 4 bases from V and 0 from J, leaving 9 bases between them.

V usage is TRBV14 and J usage is TRBJ1-4; D not certain. The CDR3 has 13 amino acids. The germline V gene has CDR1 SGHDN and CDR2 FVKESK. Trimming took off 4 bases at V and 10 bases at J, with 13 bases between the two ends. Here the CDR3 reads CASSPRTIGKLFF. The DNA of the CDR3 is TGTGCCAGCAGCCCCAGGACGATCGGAAAACTGTTTTTT.

This clonotype was detected a few times. This chain uses TRBV5-1 with TRBJ2-1; D call uncertain. Per the germline V gene, CDR1 is SGHRS and CDR2 is YFSETQ. Trimming left V 4 bases short and J 10 bases short, with 18 bases between. The CDR3 consists of 14 residues. The CDR3 DNA follows: TGCGCCAGCAGCCCGGTGCAGGTCAAAGGGGAGCAGTTCTTC. Translating it yields CASSPVQVKGEQFF. The whole variable domain, filled in from reference TRBV5-1 and TRBJ2-1, reads KAGVTQTPRYLIKTRGQQVTLSCSPISGHRSVSWYQQTPGQGLQFLFEYFSETQRNKGNFPGRFSGRQFSNSRSEMNVSTLELGDSALYLCASSPVQVKGEQFFGPGTRLTVL.

This clonotype has ten or more counts. V usage is TRBV12-3 or TRBV12-4 and J usage is TRBJ1-1, with D possibly being TRBD1 (6 bases). CDR3 length equals 14 residues. V shed 5 bases and J shed 2 bases, with 12 bases lying between them. This CDR3 is CASSQTGFNTEAFF. CDR3 in DNA: TGTGCCAGCAGTCAGACAGGATTCAACACTGAAGCTTTCTTT.

The table lists this clonotype with many counts. This chain joins TRBV5-1 and TRBJ2-3; 8 positions match TRBD2. This CDR3 is built from 16 residues. J gave up 3 bases and V 3 bases, and 9 bases lay outside the gene matches. Per germline, CDR1 SGHRS and CDR2 YFSETQ. CDR3 DNA sequence: TGCGCCAGCAGCTCCTTGCCTAGCGGGCCTACAGATACGCAGTATTTT. As protein: CASSSLPSGPTDTQYF.

This chain connects TRBV12-3 or TRBV12-4 to TRBJ1-5; 7 positions agree with TRBD1. CDR3 size: 16 residues. The J segment lost 5 bases and the V segment lost 6 bases, leaving 13 bases of the junction unmatched. The DNA for the CDR3 is TGTGCCAGCAGCATACGAGGTTGGCAGGGGGATCAGCCCCAGCATTTT. Amino acid sequence: CASSIRGWQGDQPQHF.

V usage is TRBV4-3 and J usage is TRBJ2-1, with 11 nucleotides matching TRBD1. The CDR3 consists of 17 residues. Germline CDR1 and CDR2: LGHNA and YSLEER. V was clipped by 0 bases and J by 6 bases; unmatched bases: 7. The CDR3: CASSQDRGTGGRNEQFF. The CDR3 coding sequence is TGCGCCAGCAGCCAAGATAGGGGGACAGGGGGGCGCAATGAGCAGTTCTTC.

This clonotype was counted many times. The chain joins TRBV5-5 to TRBJ2-2, with a possible D match to TRBD2 (6 bases). The CDR3 has 16 amino acids. V lost 0 bases and J lost 1, with 10 bases in between. Germline V gene sequence: CDR1 SGHKS, CDR2 YYEKEE (reference sequence). The CDR3 loop reads CASSLDSGLNTGELFF. The CDR3 nucleotides are TGTGCCAGCAGCTTGGATAGCGGTTTGAACACCGGGGAGCTGTTTTTT.

This clonotype has just a few counts. This chain joins TRBV12-3 or TRBV12-4 and TRBJ2-1; possibly TRBD2 for D (6 bases). V lost 1 base to trimming and J lost 5 bases, with 12 bases between them. This CDR3 region has 15 residues. The CDR3 reads CASSLEGLHHNEQFF. The CDR3 nucleotides read TGTGCCAGCAGTTTAGAGGGACTCCACCACAATGAGCAGTTCTTC.

This clonotype was observed at least ten times. The chain uses TRBV7-2 and TRBJ2-3; tentative D call: TRBD2 (7 bases). Germline V CDR1 and CDR2: SGHTA, FQGNSA. The V gene lost 0 bases and the J gene lost 4 bases, with 11 bases spanning the gap. The CDR3 length is 15 residues. CDR3: CASSLAGGPPDTQYF. The CDR3, as DNA: TGTGCCAGCAGCTTAGCGGGGGGGCCCCCAGATACGCAGTATTTT.

This clonotype was found many times. V and J are TRBV12-3 or TRBV12-4 and TRBJ1-6; D unclear. Trimming removed 3 bases at V and 8 bases at J, with 14 bases between. The CDR3 length is 15 residues. This CDR3 is CASSFRRGFDSPLHF. The CDR3 coding sequence is TGTGCCAGCAGTTTCCGTCGGGGTTTTGATTCACCCCTCCACTTT.

This chain links TRBV6-1 with TRBJ2-3; D ambiguous. Germline V CDR1 and CDR2: MNHNS, SASEGT. The CDR3 is 14 amino acids. V was shortened by 6 bases and J by 1 base, with 11 bases between the two germline ends. The CDR3 bases are TGTGCCAGCAGAGACATCTCGGGCACAGATACGCAGTATTTT. It specifies CASRDISGTDTQYF.

The chain couples TRBV6-2 or TRBV6-3 to TRBJ1-5; D is undetermined. V was clipped by 6 bases and J by 0 bases, with 12 bases between them. Germline V CDR1 and CDR2: MNHEY, SVGEGT. The CDR3 contains 15 residues. The CDR3 sequence: CASSRGVNSNQPQHF. The CDR3 region has the DNA TGTGCCAGCAGCCGGGGAGTAAATAGCAATCAGCCCCAGCATTTT.

This clonotype was seen more than once but under ten times. The CDR3 bases are TGTGCCAGCAGTTACCGTGACAGGTTTCGCAATCAGCCCCAGCATTTT. It is translated as CASSYRDRFRNQPQHF. The chain carries TRBV6-2 or TRBV6-3 and TRBJ1-5, with D maybe TRBD1 (6 bases). The CDR3 is made up of 16 amino acids. Germline CDR1 MNHEY, CDR2 SVGEGT. V dropped 2 bases and J dropped 2 bases, with 13 bases sitting between them.

This clonotype turned up a few times. J is TRBJ2-1 and V is TRBV29-1; D remains unclear. V lost 0 bases and J 4 bases, leaving 4 bases between the germline ends. The germline gives CDR1 SQVTM, CDR2 ANQGSEA. This CDR3 is built from 12 residues. The CDR3 coding sequence is TGCAGCGTTGAAGAGAAATACAATGAGCAGTTCTTC. It translates to CSVEEKYNEQFF.

This clonotype was counted only a few times. The chain uses TRBV10-3 and TRBJ2-3; perhaps TRBD1 as D (6 bases). With 1 base removed from V and 6 bases from J, the gap between germline ends came to 17 bases. The germline V gene encodes CDR1 ENHRY and CDR2 SYGVKD. CDR3 size: 16 residues. CDR3 coding DNA: TGTGCCATCAGTGAGTACCCGCAGGGGACAATCGATACGCAGTATTTT. Encoded protein: CAISEYPQGTIDTQYF.

This clonotype was found a few times. V is TRBV12-3 or TRBV12-4 and J is TRBJ2-7, with D perhaps being TRBD1 or TRBD2 (5 bases each). The CDR3 runs 15 residues. The V and J ends lost 7 bases and 1 base respectively, with 17 bases between them. CDR3 in DNA: TGTGCCAGCACCGATAGGGGTGGCGGGTCCTACGAGCAGTACTTC. This sequence encodes CASTDRGGGSYEQYF.

There are many counts of this clonotype. The chain is built from TRBV18 and TRBJ2-7; D is possibly TRBD1 or TRBD2 (5 bases each). Germline V gives CDR1 KGHSH, CDR2 LQKENI. Trimming pared 0 bases from V and 5 bases from J, leaving 8 bases between. CDR3 length: 13 amino acids. Here the CDR3 reads CASSPPGTDEQYF. CDR3 nucleotide sequence: TGTGCCAGCTCACCACCCGGGACCGACGAGCAGTACTTC.

This clonotype came up many times. The chain joins TRBV7-2 to TRBJ2-1; no clear D gene. Germline CDR1 reads SGHTA; CDR2 reads FQGNSA. The V and J ends lost 5 bases and 2 bases respectively, with 4 bases between them. CDR3 length: 12 residues. Written as DNA, the CDR3 is TGTGCCAGCAGCACCGCCTACAATGAGCAGTTCTTC. This translates into CASSTAYNEQFF.

This clonotype was observed many times. V and J are TRBV6-5 and TRBJ2-7, with 7 bases aligning to TRBD1. Trimming cost V 4 bases and J 11 bases; bases outside gene matches: 8. The V gene's germline CDR1 is MNHEY and CDR2 SVGAGI. The CDR3 runs 12 residues. The DNA for the CDR3 is TGTGCCAGCAGTTCAACCGGGACAGCTAAGTACTTC. Translation: CASSSTGTAKYF.

This clonotype has more than one count but fewer than ten. V is TRBV9 and J is TRBJ2-6; the D is unclear. The CDR3 is 17 amino acids. Between the trimmed V and J ends, which lost 0 bases and 0 bases, there was a span of 10 bases. From germline, CDR1 is SGDLS and CDR2 YYNGEE. The CDR3 DNA reads TGTGCCAGCAGCGTAGTAAGCCTCCCCTCTGGGGCCAACGTCCTGACTTTC. Its translation: CASSVVSLPSGANVLTF.